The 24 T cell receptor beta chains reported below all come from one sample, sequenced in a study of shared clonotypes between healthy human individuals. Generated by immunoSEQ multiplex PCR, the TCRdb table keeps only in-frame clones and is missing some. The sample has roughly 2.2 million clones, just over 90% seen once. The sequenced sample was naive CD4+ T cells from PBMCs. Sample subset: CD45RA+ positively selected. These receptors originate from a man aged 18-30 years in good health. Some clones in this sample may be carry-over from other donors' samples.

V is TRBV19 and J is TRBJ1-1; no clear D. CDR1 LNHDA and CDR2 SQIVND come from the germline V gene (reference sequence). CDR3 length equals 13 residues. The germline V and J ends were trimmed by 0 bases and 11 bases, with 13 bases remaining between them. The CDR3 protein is CASSIDLIGSAFF. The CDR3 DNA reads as TGTGCCAGTAGTATAGATCTAATCGGGTCTGCTTTCTTT. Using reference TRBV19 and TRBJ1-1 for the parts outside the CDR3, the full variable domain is DGGITQSPKYLFRKEGQNVTLSCEQNLNHDAMYWYRQDPGQGLRLIYYSQIVNDFQKGDIAEGYSVSREKKESFPLTVTSAQKNPTAFYLCASSIDLIGSAFFGQGTRLTVV.

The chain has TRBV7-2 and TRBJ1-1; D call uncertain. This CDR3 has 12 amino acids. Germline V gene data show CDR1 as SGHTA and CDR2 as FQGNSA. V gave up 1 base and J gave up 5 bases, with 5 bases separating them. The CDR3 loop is CASSLEWTEAFF. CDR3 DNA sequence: TGTGCCAGCAGCTTAGAATGGACTGAAGCTTTCTTT.

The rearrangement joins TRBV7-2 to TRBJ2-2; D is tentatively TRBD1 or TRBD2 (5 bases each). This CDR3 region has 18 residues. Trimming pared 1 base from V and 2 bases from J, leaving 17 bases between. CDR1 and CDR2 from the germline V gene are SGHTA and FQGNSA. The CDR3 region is CASSLGARGPPNTGELFF. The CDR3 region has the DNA TGTGCCAGCAGCTTAGGGGCTCGGGGACCACCAAACACCGGGGAGCTGTTTTTT.

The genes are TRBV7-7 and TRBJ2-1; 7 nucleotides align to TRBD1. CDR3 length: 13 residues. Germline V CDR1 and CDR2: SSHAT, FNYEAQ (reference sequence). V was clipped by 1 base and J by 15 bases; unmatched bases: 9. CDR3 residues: CASSLEPGTEVFF. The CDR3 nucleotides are TGTGCCAGCAGCTTAGAGCCCGGGACAGAGGTGTTCTTC. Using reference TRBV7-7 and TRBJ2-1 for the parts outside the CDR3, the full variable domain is GAGVSQSPRYKVTKRGQDVTLRCDPISSHATLYWYQQALGQGPEFLTYFNYEAQPDKSGLPSDRFSAERPEGSISTLTIQRTEQRDSAMYRCASSLEPGTEVFFGPGTRLTVL.

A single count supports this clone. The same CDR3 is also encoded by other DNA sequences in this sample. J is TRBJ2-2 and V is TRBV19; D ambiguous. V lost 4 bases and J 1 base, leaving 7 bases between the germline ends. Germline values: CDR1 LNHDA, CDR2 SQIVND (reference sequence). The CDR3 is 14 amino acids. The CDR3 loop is CASSSGQNTGELFF. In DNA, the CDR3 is TGTGCCAGTAGTAGCGGCCAGAACACCGGGGAGCTGTTTTTT.

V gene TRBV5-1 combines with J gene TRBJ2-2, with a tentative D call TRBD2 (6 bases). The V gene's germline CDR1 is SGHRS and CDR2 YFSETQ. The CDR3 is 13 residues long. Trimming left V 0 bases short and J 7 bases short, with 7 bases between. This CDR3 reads CASSLVAVGELFF. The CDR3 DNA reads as TGCGCCAGCAGCTTGGTAGCGGTCGGGGAGCTGTTTTTT.

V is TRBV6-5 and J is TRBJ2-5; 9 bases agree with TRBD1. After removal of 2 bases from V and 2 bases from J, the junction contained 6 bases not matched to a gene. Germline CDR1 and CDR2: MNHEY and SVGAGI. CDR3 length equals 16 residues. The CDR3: CASSYRGTGWQETQYF. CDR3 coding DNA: TGTGCCAGCAGTTACCGCGGGACAGGGTGGCAAGAGACCCAGTACTTC.

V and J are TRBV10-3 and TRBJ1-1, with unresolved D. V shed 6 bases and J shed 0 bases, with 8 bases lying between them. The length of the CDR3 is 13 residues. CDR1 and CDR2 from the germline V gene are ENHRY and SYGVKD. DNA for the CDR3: TGTGCCATCAGGCCACAGATGAACACTGAAGCTTTCTTT. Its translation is CAIRPQMNTEAFF.

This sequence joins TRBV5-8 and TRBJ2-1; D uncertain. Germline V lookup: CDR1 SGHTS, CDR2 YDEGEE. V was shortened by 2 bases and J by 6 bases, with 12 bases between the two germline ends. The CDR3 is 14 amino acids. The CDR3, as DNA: TGTGCCAGCAGCTTCGGTGTGTCAGCCAATGAGCAGTTCTTC. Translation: CASSFGVSANEQFF.

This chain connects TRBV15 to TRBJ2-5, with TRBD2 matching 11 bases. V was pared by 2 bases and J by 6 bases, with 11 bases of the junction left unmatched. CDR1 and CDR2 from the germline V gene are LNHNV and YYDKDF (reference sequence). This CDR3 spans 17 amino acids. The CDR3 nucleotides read TGTGCCACCAGCAGACTTCAAATAGCGGGAGGGCCCCAGACCCAGTACTTC. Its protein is CATSRLQIAGGPQTQYF.

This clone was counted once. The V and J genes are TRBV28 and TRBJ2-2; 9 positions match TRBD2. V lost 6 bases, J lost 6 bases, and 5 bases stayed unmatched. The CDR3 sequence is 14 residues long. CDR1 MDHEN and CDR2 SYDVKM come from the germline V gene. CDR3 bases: TGTGCCAGCAGAATAGCGGGAGTCCCCGGGGAGCTGTTTTTT. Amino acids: CASRIAGVPGELFF.

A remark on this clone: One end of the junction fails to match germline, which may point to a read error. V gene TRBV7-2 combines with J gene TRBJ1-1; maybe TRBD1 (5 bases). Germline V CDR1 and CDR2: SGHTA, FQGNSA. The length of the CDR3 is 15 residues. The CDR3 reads CASSLVQAANTEAFF. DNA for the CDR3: TGTGCCAGCAGCTTAGTACAGGCGGCGAACACTGAGGCTTTCTTT.

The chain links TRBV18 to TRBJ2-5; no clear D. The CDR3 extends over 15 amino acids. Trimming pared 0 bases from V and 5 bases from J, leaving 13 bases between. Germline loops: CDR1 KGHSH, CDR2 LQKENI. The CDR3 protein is CASSPPEQTGETQYF. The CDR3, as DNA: TGTGCCAGCTCACCACCGGAACAGACTGGGGAGACCCAGTACTTC.

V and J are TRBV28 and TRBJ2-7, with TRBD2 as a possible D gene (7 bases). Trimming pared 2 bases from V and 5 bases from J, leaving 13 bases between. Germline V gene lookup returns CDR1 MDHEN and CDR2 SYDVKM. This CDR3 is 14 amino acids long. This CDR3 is CASSLGGARNEQYF. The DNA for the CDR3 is TGTGCCAGCAGTTTAGGGGGGGCGAGGAACGAGCAGTACTTC.

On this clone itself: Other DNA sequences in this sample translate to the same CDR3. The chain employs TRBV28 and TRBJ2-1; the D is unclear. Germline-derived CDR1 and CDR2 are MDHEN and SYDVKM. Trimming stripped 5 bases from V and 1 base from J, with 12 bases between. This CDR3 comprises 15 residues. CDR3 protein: CASSPPAGSYNEQFF. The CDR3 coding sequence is TGTGCCAGCAGTCCTCCGGCAGGTTCCTACAATGAGCAGTTCTTC.

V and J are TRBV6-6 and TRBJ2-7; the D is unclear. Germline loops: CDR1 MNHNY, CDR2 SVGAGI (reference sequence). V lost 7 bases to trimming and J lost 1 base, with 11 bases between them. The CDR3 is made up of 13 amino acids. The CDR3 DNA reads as TGTGCCAGCACCCAGGCCCCTTCCTACGAGCAGTACTTC. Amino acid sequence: CASTQAPSYEQYF.

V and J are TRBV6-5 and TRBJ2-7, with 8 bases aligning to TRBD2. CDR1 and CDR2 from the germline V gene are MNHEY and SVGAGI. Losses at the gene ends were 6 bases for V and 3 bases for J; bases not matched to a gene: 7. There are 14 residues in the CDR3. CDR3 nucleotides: TGTGCCAGCAGGTCCGGGACTAGTGGCTACGAGCAGTACTTC. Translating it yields CASRSGTSGYEQYF.

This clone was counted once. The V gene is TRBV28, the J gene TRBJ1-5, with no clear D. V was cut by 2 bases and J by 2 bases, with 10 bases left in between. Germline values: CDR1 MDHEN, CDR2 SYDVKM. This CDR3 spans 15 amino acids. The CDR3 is CASSLPRPGNQPQHF. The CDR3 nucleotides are TGTGCCAGCAGTTTACCTCGGCCAGGCAATCAGCCCCAGCATTTT.

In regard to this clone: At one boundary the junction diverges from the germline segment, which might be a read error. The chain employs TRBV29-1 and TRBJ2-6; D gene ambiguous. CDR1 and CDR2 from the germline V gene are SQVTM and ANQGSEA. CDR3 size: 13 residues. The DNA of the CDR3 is TGCAGCATTGACGTCTCTGGGGCCAACGTCCTGACTTTC. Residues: CSIDVSGANVLTF.

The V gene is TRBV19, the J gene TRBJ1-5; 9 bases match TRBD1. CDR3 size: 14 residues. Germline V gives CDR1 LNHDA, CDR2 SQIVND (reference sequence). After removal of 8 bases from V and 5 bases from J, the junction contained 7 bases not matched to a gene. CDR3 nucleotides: TGTGCCAGTTCTACAGGGGGCGGGCATCAGCCCCAGCATTTT. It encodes CASSTGGGHQPQHF.

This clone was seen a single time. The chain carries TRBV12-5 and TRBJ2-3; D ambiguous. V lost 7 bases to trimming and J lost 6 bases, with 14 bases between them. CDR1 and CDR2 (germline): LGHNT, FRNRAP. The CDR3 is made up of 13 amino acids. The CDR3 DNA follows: TGTGCTAGTGCCGCAGAGATCCGGGATACGCAGTATTTT. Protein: CASAAEIRDTQYF.

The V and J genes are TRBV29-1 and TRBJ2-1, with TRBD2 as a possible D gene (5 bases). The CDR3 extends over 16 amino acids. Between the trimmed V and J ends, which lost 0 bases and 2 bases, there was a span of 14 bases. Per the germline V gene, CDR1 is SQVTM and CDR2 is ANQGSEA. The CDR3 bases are TGCAGCGTTGAAGATCCGGCGGGTCCAACCTACAATGAGCAGTTCTTC. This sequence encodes CSVEDPAGPTYNEQFF.

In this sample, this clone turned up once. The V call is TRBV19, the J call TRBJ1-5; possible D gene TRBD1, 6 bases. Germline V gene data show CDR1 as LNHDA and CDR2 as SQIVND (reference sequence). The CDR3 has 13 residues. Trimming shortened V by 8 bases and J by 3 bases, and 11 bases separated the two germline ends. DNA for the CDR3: TGTGCCAGTGCCGGACAGACCAATCAGCCCCAGCATTTT. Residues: CASAGQTNQPQHF.

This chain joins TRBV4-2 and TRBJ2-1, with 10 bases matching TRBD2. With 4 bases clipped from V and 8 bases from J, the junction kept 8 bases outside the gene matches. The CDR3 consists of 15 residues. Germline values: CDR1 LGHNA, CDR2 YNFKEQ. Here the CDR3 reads CASSPLAGVGDEQFF. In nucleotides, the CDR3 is TGTGCCAGCAGCCCCCTAGCGGGAGTAGGCGATGAGCAGTTCTTC.